The 3 T cell receptor beta chains listed next were all sequenced from one sample in a study of technical replicates of blood from a handful of donors. The table came from immunoSEQ multiplex PCR; TCRdb's copy has only in-frame clones and leaves some out. In the table there are 70,000 to 95,000 clones, roughly 92% of which are singletons. Sequenced input: T cells isolated from PBMCs. The receptors were sampled from a human donor in good health.

This chain joins TRBV18 and TRBJ1-5, with 9 nucleotides matching TRBD1. The CDR3 is 13 residues long. The V segment lost 1 base and the J segment 15 bases; nucleotides outside the gene matches: 7. The germline V gene has CDR1 KGHSH and CDR2 LQKENI. CDR3 sequence: CASSPQRDREWHF. The CDR3 DNA is TGTGCCAGCTCACCACAACGGGACAGGGAATGGCATTTT.

The chain recombines TRBV28 with TRBJ2-7, with 12 bases lining up with TRBD2. Per the germline V gene, CDR1 is MDHEN and CDR2 is SYDVKM. This CDR3 spans 13 amino acids. The ends lost 6 bases at V and 13 bases at J; junction bases unmatched: 10. The CDR3 DNA follows: TGTGCCAGCAGCCCTACCGGACTAGCGGGACCCTACTTC. Translating gives CASSPTGLAGPYF. The full variable domain, completed using reference TRBV28 and TRBJ2-7, is DVKVTQSSRYLVKRTGEKVFLECVQDMDHENMFWYRQDPGLGLRLIYFSYDVKMKEKGDIPEGYSVSREKKERFSLILESASTNQTSMYLCASSPTGLAGPYFGPGTRLTVT.

The genes are TRBV7-9 and TRBJ2-2, with 7 bases identical to TRBD2. The CDR3 sequence is 15 residues long. Germline V lookup: CDR1 SEHNR, CDR2 FQNEAQ (reference sequence). V shed 10 bases and J 1 base; nucleotides not matched to a gene: 9. The CDR3 here is CATPPAGRNTGELFF. DNA of the CDR3: TGTGCCACCCCGCCAGCGGGGCGGAACACCGGGGAGCTGTTTTTT.